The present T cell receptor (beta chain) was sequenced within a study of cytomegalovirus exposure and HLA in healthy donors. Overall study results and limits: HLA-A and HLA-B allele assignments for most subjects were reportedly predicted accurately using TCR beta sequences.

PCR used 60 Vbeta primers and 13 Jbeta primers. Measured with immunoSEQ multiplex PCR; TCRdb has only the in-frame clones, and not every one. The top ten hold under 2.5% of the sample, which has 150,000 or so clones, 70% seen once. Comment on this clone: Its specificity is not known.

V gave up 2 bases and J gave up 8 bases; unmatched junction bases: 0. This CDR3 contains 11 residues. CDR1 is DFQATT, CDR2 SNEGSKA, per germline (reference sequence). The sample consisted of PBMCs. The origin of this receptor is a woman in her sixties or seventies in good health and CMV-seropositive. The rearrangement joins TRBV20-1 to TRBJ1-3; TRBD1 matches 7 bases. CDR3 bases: TGCAGTGCTAGACAGGGGGACACCATATATTTT. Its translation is CSARQGDTIYF.